The clone carrying this T cell receptor (beta chain) was observed at least ten times. Its antigen is not identified. Trimming left V 0 bases short and J 4 bases short, with 9 bases between. The CDR3 extends over 15 amino acids. Germline V gene data show CDR1 as SGHAT and CDR2 as FQNNGV. Via MiXCR, TCRdb re-called the 5' RACE reads, giving one row per CDR3 protein. The sample has 690,000 or so distinct CDR3 sequences; roughly 6.2% are singletons. These data are taken from a study of identical twins. General study findings and limits: Potential partial confounding of zero-insertion analyses by invariant MAIT and iNKT cells was noted. Beta out-of-frame sequences showed weaker excess twin sharing.

This clonotype originated in a man aged 18 to 29 in good health. V is TRBV11-2 and J is TRBJ2-2; D not resolved. Sequenced sample: naive T cells sorted from blood. The CDR3: CASSLDLLRTGELFF. DNA for the CDR3: TGTGCCAGCAGCTTAGATCTCTTACGCACCGGGGAGCTGTTTTTT.